This T cell receptor beta chain is from a study of T cell repertoires in cytomegalovirus infection. With regard to this clonotype: The antigen remains undetermined.

After removal of 5 bases from V and 3 bases from J, the junction contained 4 bases not matched to a gene. There are 13 residues in the CDR3. Germline values: CDR1 SGHTA, CDR2 FQGNSA. TCRdb analysed the reads with MiXCR anew, one entry per CDR3 protein. The sample carries about 890,000 distinct CDR3 sequences, under 40% recorded once. This sequence was found in a human donor in good health (CMV status not recorded). Some clones in this sample may be carry-over from other donors' samples. Sequenced material: cultured CD8+ T cells from PBMCs, taken from culture after CMV antigen stimulation. The chain combines TRBV7-2 with TRBJ2-7, with 7 bases lining up with TRBD1. In nucleotides, the CDR3 is TGTGCCAGCAGCCACCAGGGGGACTACGAGCAGTACGTC. This encodes CASSHQGDYEQYV.